This TCR beta chain was sequenced during a study of T cells in Graves' hyperthyroidism and ophthalmopathy. It was RNA transcripts that yielded the amplified TCR beta CDR3 regions. First-round RT-PCR of the TCR CDR3 relied on the HTBI primer set. TCRdb used MiXCR to reprocess the multiplex PCR reads, holding one entry per CDR3 protein. The sample carries around 620,000 distinct CDR3 sequences, roughly 46% recorded once. Germline CDR1 reads SGHTA; CDR2 reads FQGNSA. Unmatched junction bases numbered 13, after V lost 5 bases and J lost 0 bases. This CDR3 comprises 18 residues. Study observations and caveats: Ophthalmopathy and stable hyperthyroidism were told apart by a 13 V-J model. Expanded thyroid clonotypes (above 0.001) were mostly also found in blood.

A note on this clonotype: Antigen unknown.

The study excluded patients with uncontrolled infection, other autoimmune disease, pregnancy or lactation. Diagnostic assessment was based on clinical symptoms, serum thyroxine and TRAb, thyroid ultrasound and orbital computed tomography. The TCR sequence derives from an adult woman with Graves' disease, either hyperthyroidism or ophthalmopathy (not recorded which). This rearrangement joins TRBV7-2 to TRBJ1-3, with 7 nucleotides matching TRBD1. Sequencing was performed on peripheral blood or thyroid tissue (not recorded which). The CDR3 loop reads CASSASGQPSLSGNTIYF. The CDR3 nucleotides read TGTGCCAGCAGCGCTTCGGGACAGCCATCTCTCTCTGGAAACACCATATATTTT.